Sequencing of this T cell receptor beta chain was carried out in a study of T cell responses to AZD1222 COVID-19 vaccine. Whole-study context: Investigators merged groups given second doses at roughly 4 or roughly 12 weeks. Overall study results and limits: Clonal diversity may have been underestimated, and the donors were mostly white British, with more females than males. The number of AZD1222 recipients seropositive at baseline was only 5 to 7.

Germline V gene lookup returns CDR1 SGHRS and CDR2 YFSETQ. There are 13 residues in the CDR3. V was pared by 0 bases and J by 0 bases, with 3 bases between. TCRdb keeps only in-frame clones here, not all; method: immunoSEQ multiplex PCR. The sample has more than 150,000 clones; 90% are singletons. A remark on this clone: As yet, its antigen is unknown.

The sequences come from peripheral blood, collected on day 0 of AZD1222 vaccination. The clonotype was recovered from an adult in good health. The J gene is TRBJ1-1, the V gene TRBV5-1; no clear D gene. CDR3 protein: CASSLAVNTEAFF. The CDR3 bases are TGCGCCAGCAGCTTGGCGGTGAACACTGAAGCTTTCTTT.